The clone carrying this T cell receptor beta chain was found a few times. Antigen specificity is unknown. MiXCR was run by TCRdb on the reads, yielding one entry per CDR3 protein. Among about 920,000 distinct CDR3 sequences listed, more than 25% were seen once. This sample was taken from a study of T cell repertoires in cytomegalovirus infection. Turning to the study itself: CMV infection plus the matching HLA type was flagged by public TCR beta signatures. Study-level points and caveats: Summed public TCR beta family frequency identified CMV carriers bearing the relevant HLA. The ex vivo response was dominated by HLA-C-restricted CMV-specific TCR beta clonotypes.

This CDR3 contains 13 residues. Trimming stripped 6 bases from V and 3 bases from J, with 6 bases between. Germline CDR1 is MNHNS and CDR2 is SASEGT. This TCR derives from a human donor in good health (CMV status not recorded). Some clones in this sample may be carry-over from other donors' samples. The V and J genes are TRBV6-1 and TRBJ1-6; no definite D call. The specimen was cultured CD8+ T cells from PBMCs, collected from culture after CMV antigen stimulation. This CDR3 reads CASSPFYNSPLHF. Here the CDR3 DNA reads TGTGCCAGCAGCCCATTCTATAATTCACCCCTCCACTTT.